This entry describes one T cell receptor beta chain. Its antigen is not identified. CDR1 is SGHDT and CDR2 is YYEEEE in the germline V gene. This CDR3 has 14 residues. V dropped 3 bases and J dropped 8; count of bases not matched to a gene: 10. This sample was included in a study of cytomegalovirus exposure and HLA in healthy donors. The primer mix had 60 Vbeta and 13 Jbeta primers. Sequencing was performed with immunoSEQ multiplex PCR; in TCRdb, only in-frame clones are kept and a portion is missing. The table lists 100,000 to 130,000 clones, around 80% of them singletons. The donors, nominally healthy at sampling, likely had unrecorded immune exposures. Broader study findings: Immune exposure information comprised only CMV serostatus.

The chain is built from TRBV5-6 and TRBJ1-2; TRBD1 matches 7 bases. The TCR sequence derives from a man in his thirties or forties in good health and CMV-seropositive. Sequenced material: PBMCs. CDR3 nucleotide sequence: TGTGCCAGCAGCTGGGGGATGACAGGGAGAGGCTACACCTTC. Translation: CASSWGMTGRGYTF.